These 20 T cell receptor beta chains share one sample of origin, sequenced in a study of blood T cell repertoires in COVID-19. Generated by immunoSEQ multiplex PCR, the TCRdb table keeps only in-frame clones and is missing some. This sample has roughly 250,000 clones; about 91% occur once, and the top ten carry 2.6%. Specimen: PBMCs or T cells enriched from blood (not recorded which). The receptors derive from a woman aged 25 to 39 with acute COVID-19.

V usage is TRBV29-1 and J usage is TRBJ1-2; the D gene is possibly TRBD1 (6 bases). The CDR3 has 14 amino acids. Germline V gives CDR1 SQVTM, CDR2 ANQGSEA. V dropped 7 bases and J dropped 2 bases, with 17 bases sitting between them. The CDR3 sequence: CSAGGQLINYGYTF. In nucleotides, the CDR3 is TGCAGCGCCGGAGGACAGCTAATAAACTATGGCTACACCTTC. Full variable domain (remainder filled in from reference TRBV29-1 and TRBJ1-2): SAVISQKPSRDICQRGTSLTIQCQVDSQVTMMFWYRQQPGQSLTLIATANQGSEATYESGFVIDKFPISRPNLTFSTLTVSNMSPEDSSIYLCSAGGQLINYGYTFGSGTRLTVV.

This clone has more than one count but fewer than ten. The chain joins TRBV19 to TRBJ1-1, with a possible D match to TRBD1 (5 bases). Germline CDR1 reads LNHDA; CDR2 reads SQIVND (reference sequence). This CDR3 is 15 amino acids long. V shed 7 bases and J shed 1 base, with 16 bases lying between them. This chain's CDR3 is CASTPRGVENTEAFF. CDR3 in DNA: TGTGCCAGTACCCCAAGGGGCGTGGAGAACACTGAAGCTTTCTTT.

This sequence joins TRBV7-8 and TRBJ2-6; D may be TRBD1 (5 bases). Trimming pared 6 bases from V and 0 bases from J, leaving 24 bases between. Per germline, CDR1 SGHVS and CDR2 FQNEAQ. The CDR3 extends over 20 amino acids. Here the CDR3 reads CASSLIGVVGSGSGANVLTF. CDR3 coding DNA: TGTGCCAGCAGTTTAATAGGGGTCGTTGGATCGGGCTCTGGGGCCAACGTCCTGACTTTC.

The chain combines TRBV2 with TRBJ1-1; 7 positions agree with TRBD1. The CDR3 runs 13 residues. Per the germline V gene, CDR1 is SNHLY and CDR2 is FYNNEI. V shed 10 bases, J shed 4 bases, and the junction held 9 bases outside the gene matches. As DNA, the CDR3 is TGTGCCAACCGACAGGGAACGCGCACTGAAGCTTTCTTT. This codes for CANRQGTRTEAFF.

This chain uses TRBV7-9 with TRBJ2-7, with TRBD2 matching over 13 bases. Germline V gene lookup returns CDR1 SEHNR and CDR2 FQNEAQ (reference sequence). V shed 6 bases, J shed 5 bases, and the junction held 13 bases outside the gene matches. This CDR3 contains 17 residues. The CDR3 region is CASSQKTSGGPEDEQYF. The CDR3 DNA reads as TGTGCCAGCAGTCAAAAGACTAGCGGGGGGCCTGAGGACGAGCAGTACTTC.

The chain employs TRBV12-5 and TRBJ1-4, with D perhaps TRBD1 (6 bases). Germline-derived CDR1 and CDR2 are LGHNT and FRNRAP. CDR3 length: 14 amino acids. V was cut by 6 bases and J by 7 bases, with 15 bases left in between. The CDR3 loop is CASGGTGFGEKLFF. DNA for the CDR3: TGTGCTAGTGGGGGTACAGGGTTCGGTGAAAAACTGTTTTTT. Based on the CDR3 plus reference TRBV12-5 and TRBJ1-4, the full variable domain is DARVTQTPRHKVTEMGQEVTMRCQPILGHNTVFWYRQTMMQGLELLAYFRNRAPLDDSGMPKDRFSAEMPDATLATLKIQPSEPRDSAVYFCASGGTGFGEKLFFGSGTQLSVL.

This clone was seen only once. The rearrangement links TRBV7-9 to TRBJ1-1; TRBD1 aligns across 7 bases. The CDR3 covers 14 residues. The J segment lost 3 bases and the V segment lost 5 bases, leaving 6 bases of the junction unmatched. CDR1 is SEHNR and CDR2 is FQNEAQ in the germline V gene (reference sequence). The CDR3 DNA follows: TGTGCCAGCAGCCGAGCAGACAGGGACACTGAAGCTTTCTTT. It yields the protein CASSRADRDTEAFF.

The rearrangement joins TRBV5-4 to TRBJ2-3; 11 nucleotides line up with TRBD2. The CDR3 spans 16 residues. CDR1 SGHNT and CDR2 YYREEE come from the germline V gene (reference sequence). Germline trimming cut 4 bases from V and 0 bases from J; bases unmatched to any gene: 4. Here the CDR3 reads CASSTGTSGSTDTQYF. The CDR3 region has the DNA TGTGCCAGCAGCACCGGGACTAGCGGAAGCACAGATACGCAGTATTTT. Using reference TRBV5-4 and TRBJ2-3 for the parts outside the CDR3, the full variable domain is ETGVTQSPTHLIKTRGQQVTLRCSSQSGHNTVSWYQQALGQGPQFIFQYYREEENGRGNFPPRFSGLQFPNYSSELNVNALELDDSALYLCASSTGTSGSTDTQYFGPGTRLTVL.

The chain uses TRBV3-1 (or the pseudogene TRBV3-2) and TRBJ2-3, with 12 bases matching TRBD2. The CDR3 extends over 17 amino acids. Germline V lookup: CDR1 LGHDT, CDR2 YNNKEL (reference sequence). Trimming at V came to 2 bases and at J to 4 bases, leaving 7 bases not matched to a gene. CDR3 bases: TGTGCCAGCAGCCAAACGGCGACTAGCGGGGGCCCAGATACGCAGTATTTT. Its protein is CASSQTATSGGPDTQYF.

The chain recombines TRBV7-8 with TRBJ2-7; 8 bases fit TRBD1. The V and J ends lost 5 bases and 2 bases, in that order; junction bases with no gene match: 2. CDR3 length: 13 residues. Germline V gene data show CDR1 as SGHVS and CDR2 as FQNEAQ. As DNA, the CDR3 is TGTGCCAGCAGCGCGGACAGGGCCTACGAGCAGTACTTC. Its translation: CASSADRAYEQYF. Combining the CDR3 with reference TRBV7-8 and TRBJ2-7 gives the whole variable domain GAGVSQSPRYKVAKRGQDVALRCDPISGHVSLFWYQQALGQGPEFLTYFQNEAQLDKSGLPSDRFFAERPEGSVSTLKIQRTQQEDSAVYLCASSADRAYEQYFGPGTRLTVT.

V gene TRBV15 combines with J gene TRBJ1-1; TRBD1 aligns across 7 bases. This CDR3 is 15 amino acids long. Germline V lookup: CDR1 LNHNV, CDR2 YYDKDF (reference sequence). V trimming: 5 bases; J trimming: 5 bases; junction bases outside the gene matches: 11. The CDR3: CATSGWTGRSTEAFF. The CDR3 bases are TGTGCCACCAGCGGATGGACAGGACGAAGTACTGAAGCTTTCTTT.

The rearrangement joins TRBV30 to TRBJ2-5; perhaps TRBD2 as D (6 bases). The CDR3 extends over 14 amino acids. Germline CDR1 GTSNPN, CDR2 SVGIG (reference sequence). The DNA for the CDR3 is TGTGCGAGGGATTGGGGAGGTGTCGGAGAGACCCAGTACTTC. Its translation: CARDWGGVGETQYF.

The CDR3 DNA sequence: TGCGCCAGCAGCCAAGTTCTCCAGGGTCTTAATCAGCCCCAGCATTTT. It codes for CASSQVLQGLNQPQHF. This rearrangement joins TRBV4-1 to TRBJ1-5, with TRBD1 as a possible D gene (5 bases). The germline V gene has CDR1 MGHRA and CDR2 YSYEKL. Trimming shortened V by 1 base and J by 4 bases, and 14 bases separated the two germline ends. The CDR3 consists of 16 residues.

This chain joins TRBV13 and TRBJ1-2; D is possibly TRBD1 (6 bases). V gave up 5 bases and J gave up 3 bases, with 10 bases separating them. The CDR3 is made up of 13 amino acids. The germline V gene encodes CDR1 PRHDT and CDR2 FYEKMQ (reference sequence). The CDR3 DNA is TGTGCCAGCAGCCAGGGACACTACTATGGCTACACCTTC. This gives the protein CASSQGHYYGYTF.

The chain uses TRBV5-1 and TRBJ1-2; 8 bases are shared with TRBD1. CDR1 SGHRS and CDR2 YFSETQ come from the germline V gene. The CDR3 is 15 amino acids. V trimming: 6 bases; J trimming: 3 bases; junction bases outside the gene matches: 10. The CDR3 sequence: CASKWDRTTYYGYTF. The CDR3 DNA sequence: TGCGCCAGCAAGTGGGACAGGACGACTTACTATGGCTACACCTTC.

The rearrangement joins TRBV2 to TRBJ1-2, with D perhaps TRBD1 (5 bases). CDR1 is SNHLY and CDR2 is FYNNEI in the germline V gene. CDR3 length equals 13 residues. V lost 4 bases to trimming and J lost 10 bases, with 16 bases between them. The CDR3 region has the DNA TGTGCCAGCAGTGTGGACATAACTTTGATCTACACCTTC. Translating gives CASSVDITLIYTF. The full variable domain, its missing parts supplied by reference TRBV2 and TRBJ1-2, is EPEVTQTPSHQVTQMGQEVILRCVPISNHLYFYWYRQILGQKVEFLVSFYNNEISEKSEIFDDQFSVERPDGSNFTLKIRSTKLEDSAMYFCASSVDITLIYTFGSGTRLTVV.

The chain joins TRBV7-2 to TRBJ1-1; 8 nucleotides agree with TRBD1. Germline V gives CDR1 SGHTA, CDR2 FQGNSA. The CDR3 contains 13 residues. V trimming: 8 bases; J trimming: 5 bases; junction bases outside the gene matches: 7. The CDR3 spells CASHRQGRTEAFF. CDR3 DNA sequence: TGTGCCAGCCACAGACAGGGGCGAACTGAAGCTTTCTTT.

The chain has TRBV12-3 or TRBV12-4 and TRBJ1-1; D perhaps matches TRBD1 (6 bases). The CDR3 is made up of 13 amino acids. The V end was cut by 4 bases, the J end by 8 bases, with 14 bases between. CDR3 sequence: CASSSWTAIEAFF. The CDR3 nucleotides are TGTGCCAGCAGTTCGTGGACAGCCATAGAAGCTTTCTTT.

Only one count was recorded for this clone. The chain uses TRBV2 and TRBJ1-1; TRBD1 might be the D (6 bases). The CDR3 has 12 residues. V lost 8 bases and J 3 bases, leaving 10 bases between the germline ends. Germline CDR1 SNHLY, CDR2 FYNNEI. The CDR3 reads CASRPGDTEAFF. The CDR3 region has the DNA TGTGCCAGCCGCCCAGGGGACACTGAAGCTTTCTTT.

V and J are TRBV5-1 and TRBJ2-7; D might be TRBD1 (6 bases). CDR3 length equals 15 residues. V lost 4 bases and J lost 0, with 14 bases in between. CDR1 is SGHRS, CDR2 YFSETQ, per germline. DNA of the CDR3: TGCGCCAGCAGCCCGGAGGCAGGGGACTCCTACGAGCAGTACTTC. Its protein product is CASSPEAGDSYEQYF.